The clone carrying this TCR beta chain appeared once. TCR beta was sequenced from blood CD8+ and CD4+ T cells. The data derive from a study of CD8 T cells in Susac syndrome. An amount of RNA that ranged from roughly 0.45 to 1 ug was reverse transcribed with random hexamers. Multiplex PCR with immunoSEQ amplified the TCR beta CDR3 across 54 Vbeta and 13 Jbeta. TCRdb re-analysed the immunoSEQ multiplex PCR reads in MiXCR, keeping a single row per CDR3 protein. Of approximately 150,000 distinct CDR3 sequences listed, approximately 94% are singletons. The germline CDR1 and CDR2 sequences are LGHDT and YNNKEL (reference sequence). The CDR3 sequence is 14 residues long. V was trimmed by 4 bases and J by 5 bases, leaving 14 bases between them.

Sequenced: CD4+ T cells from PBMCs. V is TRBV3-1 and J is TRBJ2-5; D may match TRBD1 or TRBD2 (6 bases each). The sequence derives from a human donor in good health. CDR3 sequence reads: CASSLQGGGETQYF. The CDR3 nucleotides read TGTGCCAGCAGCCTACAGGGAGGAGGGGAGACCCAGTACTTC.